This TCR beta chain was captured in a study of CD8+ T cells in alopecia areata. Study-level points and caveats: Both scalp clonality and the expanded CD8+ clones among the top 100 showed a significant decrease with tofacitinib. Affected lesional scalp, above all in alopecia totalis/universalis, was more clonal than normal scalp.

In regard to this clone: Its antigen is unknown.

Once RNA had been extracted, it was reverse transcribed into cDNA to act as the sequencing template. Some clones are missing from TCRdb's copy, which holds only in-frame ones; the method was immunoSEQ multiplex PCR. Here the sample spans nearly 200,000 clones, roughly 64% being singletons. Stated treatment: oral pan-JAK inhibitor, 5-10 mg twice daily. Cell sorting was applied to PBMCs, and CD4+ and CD8+ T cells were collected. In germline, CDR1 is SEHNR, CDR2 FQNEAQ (reference sequence). The trim removed 3 bases at V and 7 bases at J, leaving 5 bases unmatched. There are 15 residues in the CDR3. This chain uses TRBV7-9 with TRBJ2-1; 11 bases match TRBD2. Sequencing used CD4+ T cells sorted from blood, obtained at week 24, from a patient treated with tofacitinib. The sequence was collected from a human donor with alopecia areata. In DNA, the CDR3 is TGTGCCAGCAGCTTCCTAGCGGGAGGTGGGAATGAGCAGTTCTTC. Protein sequence: CASSFLAGGGNEQFF.